The clone carrying this T cell receptor beta chain was recorded many times. Healthy Russian Caucasian donors spanned ages about 6 to 95 years. Total RNA amounts of at least 6 micrograms were extracted per sample. This sample was taken from a study of blood T cells in healthy people across ages. A sample-barcoded 5' primer and a J-beta primer mix were used in a second PCR of about 7 to 11 cycles. One entry per CDR3 protein, called by TCRdb with MiXCR from the 5' RACE reads. This sample has about 1.4 million distinct CDR3 sequences, with 45% to 70% found just once. V shed 4 bases, J shed 2 bases, and the junction held 5 bases outside the gene matches. The CDR3 spans 15 residues. Germline CDR1 reads SGHRS; CDR2 reads YFSETQ.

Sequencing was performed on blood. The chain uses TRBV5-1 and TRBJ2-7; 11 bases align to TRBD2. The origin of this receptor is a man between 18 and 29 years old in good health. CDR3 loop: CASSPLAGGPYEQYF. The CDR3 DNA sequence: TGCGCCAGCAGCCCGTTAGCGGGAGGGCCCTACGAGCAGTACTTC.